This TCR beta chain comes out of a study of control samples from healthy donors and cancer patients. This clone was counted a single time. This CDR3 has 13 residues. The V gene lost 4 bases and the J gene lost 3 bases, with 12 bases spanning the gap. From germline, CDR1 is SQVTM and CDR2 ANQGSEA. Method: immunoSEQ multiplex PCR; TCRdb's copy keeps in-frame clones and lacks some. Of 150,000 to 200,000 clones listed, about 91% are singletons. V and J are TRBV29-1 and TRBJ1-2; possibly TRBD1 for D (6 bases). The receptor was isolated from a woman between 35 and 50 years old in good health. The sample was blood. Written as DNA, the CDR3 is TGCAGCGTTGGTTACGACAGGTACTATGGCTACACCTTC. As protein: CSVGYDRYYGYTF.